Below, 10 T cell receptor beta chains from the same sample are listed, as sequenced in a study of early T cells in non-severe SARS-CoV-2 infection. TCRdb analysed the 5' RACE reads with MiXCR anew, one entry per CDR3 protein. The sample includes more than 55,000 distinct CDR3 sequences, 10% to 15% seen only once; the top ten take roughly 4.7%. Sequences were obtained from whole blood. These receptors were obtained from an adult who was a healthcare worker with PCR-confirmed SARS-CoV-2 infection or an uninfected control (not recorded which).

This clonotype was counted at least ten times. V usage is TRBV20-1 and J usage is TRBJ1-6; D is undetermined. CDR1 and CDR2 (germline): DFQATT, SNEGSKA (reference sequence). V dropped 4 bases and J dropped 4 bases, with 11 bases sitting between them. This CDR3 comprises 14 residues. The CDR3: CSATATVYNSPLHF. Here the CDR3 DNA reads TGCAGTGCTACCGCGACGGTGTATAATTCACCCCTCCACTTT.

This clonotype occurred many times. The chain combines TRBV11-2 with TRBJ1-1, with D hard to call. Germline-derived CDR1 and CDR2 are SGHAT and FQNNGV. V was cut by 0 bases and J by 4 bases, with 9 bases left in between. The CDR3 runs 14 residues. The CDR3 sequence: CASSLDLWGTEAFF. DNA for the CDR3: TGTGCCAGCAGCTTAGACCTTTGGGGCACTGAAGCTTTCTTT.

This clonotype was recorded at least ten times. This rearrangement joins TRBV20-1 to TRBJ1-6; 8 nucleotides match TRBD1. Germline V CDR1 and CDR2: DFQATT, SNEGSKA (reference sequence). Losses at the gene ends were 6 bases for V and 11 bases for J; bases not matched to a gene: 9. CDR3 size: 13 residues. The CDR3 coding sequence is TGCAGTGCCCCCGGCGGGACAGGCGCACCCCTCCACTTT. Translated: CSAPGGTGAPLHF.

This clonotype occurred many times. The genes are TRBV12-3 or TRBV12-4 and TRBJ1-2; D unclear. This CDR3 is 12 amino acids long. V lost 6 bases and J 6 bases, leaving 11 bases between the germline ends. The CDR3 DNA sequence: TGTGCCAGCAGGAAGGGATGGGATGGCTACACCTTC. Translating it yields CASRKGWDGYTF.

The chain employs TRBV12-3 or TRBV12-4 and TRBJ1-2; 7 positions agree with TRBD1. CDR3 length: 13 residues. The V segment lost 8 bases and the J segment 7 bases; nucleotides outside the gene matches: 10. CDR3 DNA sequence: TGTGCCAGCGGATACAGGGGTTTGGGTGGCTACACCTTC. Protein: CASGYRGLGGYTF.

The chain couples TRBV20-1 to TRBJ2-3; maybe TRBD1 (6 bases). The germline V gene has CDR1 DFQATT and CDR2 SNEGSKA (reference sequence). This CDR3 comprises 12 residues. The V and J ends lost 6 bases and 1 base respectively, with 8 bases between them. CDR3 loop: CSAPGGTDTQYF. DNA for the CDR3: TGCAGTGCCCCAGGGGGCACAGATACGCAGTATTTT.

The chain links TRBV7-2 to TRBJ1-4; 9 bases agree with TRBD1. The CDR3 sequence is 15 residues long. J gave up 7 bases and V 6 bases, and 9 bases lay outside the gene matches. Germline CDR1 reads SGHTA; CDR2 reads FQGNSA. This CDR3 is CASRPGQGLGEKLFF. In DNA, the CDR3 is TGTGCCAGCAGACCCGGACAGGGGCTCGGTGAAAAACTGTTTTTT. Variable domain in full (rest from reference TRBV7-2 and TRBJ1-4): GAGVSQSPSNKVTEKGKDVELRCDPISGHTALYWYRQSLGQGLEFLIYFQGNSAPDKSGLPSDRFSAERTGGSVSTLTIQRTQQEDSAVYLCASRPGQGLGEKLFFGSGTQLSVL.

Points on this clonotype: A much bigger clone sits one base away, suggesting this may be a read error. The V and J genes are TRBV20-1 and TRBJ1-2, with D possibly TRBD1 on 5 matching bases. V shed 3 bases and J shed 2 bases, with 19 bases lying between them. This CDR3 spans 16 amino acids. Germline loops: CDR1 DFQATT, CDR2 SNEGSKA (reference sequence). As DNA, the CDR3 is TGCAGTGCTAGCTTCCGGGACGCAACCTCCAACTATGGCTACACCTTC. This encodes CSASFRDATSNYGYTF.

The sample holds one count of this clonotype. With a much larger clone just one base away, this may be a read error. This rearrangement joins TRBV19 to TRBJ1-2; D not resolved. The germline gives CDR1 LNHDA, CDR2 SQIVND (reference sequence). Trimming took off 9 bases at V and 3 bases at J, with 14 bases between the two ends. CDR3 length equals 13 residues. The CDR3 region has the DNA TGTGCCAGCCTTCCCGCTACTGACTATGGCTACACCTTC. It encodes CASLPATDYGYTF. Using reference TRBV19 and TRBJ1-2 for the parts outside the CDR3, the full variable domain is DGGITQSPKYLFRKEGQNVTLSCEQNLNHDAMYWYRQDPGQGLRLIYYSQIVNDFQKGDIAEGYSVSREKKESFPLTVTSAQKNPTAFYLCASLPATDYGYTFGSGTRLTVV.

This clonotype was recorded a few times. The chain recombines TRBV2 with TRBJ2-2; either TRBD1 or TRBD2 may supply D (7 bases each). CDR3 length equals 13 residues. The germline gives CDR1 SNHLY, CDR2 FYNNEI. Trimming removed 7 bases from V and 6 bases from J, with 12 bases in between. The CDR3, as DNA: TGTGCCAGCACCCCAGGGGGGGCCGGGGAGCTGTTTTTT. Its protein is CASTPGGAGELFF. Full variable domain (remainder filled in from reference TRBV2 and TRBJ2-2): EPEVTQTPSHQVTQMGQEVILRCVPISNHLYFYWYRQILGQKVEFLVSFYNNEISEKSEIFDDQFSVERPDGSNFTLKIRSTKLEDSAMYFCASTPGGAGELFFGEGSRLTVL.